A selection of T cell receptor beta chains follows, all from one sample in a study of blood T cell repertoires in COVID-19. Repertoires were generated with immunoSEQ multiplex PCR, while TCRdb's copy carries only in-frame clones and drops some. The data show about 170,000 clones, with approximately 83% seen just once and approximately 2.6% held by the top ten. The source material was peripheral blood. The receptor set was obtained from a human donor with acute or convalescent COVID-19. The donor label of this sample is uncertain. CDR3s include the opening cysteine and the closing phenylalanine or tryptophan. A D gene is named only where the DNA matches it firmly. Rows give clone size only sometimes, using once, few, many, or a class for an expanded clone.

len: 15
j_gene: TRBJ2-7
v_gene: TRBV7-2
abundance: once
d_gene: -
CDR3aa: CASSLDGGATYEQYF
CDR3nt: TGTGCCAGCAGCTTAGACGGCGGGGCGACCTACGAGCAGTACTTC

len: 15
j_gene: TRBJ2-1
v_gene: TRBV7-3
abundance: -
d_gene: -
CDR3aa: CASSSLRGATDEQFF
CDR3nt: TGTGCCAGCAGCTCTCTCCGGGGGGCTACAGATGAGCAGTTCTTC

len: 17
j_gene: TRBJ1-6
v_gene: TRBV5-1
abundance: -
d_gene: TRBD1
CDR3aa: CASRSVGQETFGSPLHF
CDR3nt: TGCGCCAGCAGAAGTGTGGGACAGGAAACGTTCGGGTCACCCCTCCACTTT

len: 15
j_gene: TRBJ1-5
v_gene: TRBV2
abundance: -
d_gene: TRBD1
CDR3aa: CASSLDRGSNQPQHF
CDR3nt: TGTGCCAGCAGTCTTGACAGGGGGAGCAATCAGCCCCAGCATTTT

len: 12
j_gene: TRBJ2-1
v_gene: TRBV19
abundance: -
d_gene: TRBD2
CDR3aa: CASTPSGGEQFF
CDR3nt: TGTGCCAGTACCCCTAGCGGCGGTGAGCAGTTCTTC

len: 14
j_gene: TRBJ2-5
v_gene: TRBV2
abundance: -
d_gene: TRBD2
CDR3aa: CASSESAGAETQYF
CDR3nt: TGTGCCAGCAGTGAGTCAGCGGGAGCAGAGACCCAGTACTTC

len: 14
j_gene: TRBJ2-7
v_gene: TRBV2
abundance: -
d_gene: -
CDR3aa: CASSKTAATYEQYF
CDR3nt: TGTGCCAGCTCTAAGACAGCCGCTACCTACGAGCAGTACTTC

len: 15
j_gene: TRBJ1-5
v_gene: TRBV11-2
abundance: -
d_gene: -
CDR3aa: CASSLGQNSNQPQHF
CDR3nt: TGTGCCAGCAGCTTAGGGCAGAATAGCAATCAGCCCCAGCATTTT

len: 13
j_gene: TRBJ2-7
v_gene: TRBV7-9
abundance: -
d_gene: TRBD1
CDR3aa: CASSWGQDYEQYF
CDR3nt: TGTGCCAGCAGCTGGGGACAGGACTACGAGCAGTACTTC

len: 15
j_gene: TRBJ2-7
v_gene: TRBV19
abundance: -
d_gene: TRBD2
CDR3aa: CASSRTGTSEGEQYF
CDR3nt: TGTGCCAGTAGTAGAACCGGGACTAGCGAGGGCGAGCAGTACTTC

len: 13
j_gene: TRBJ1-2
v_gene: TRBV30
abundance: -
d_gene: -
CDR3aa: CAWSVPRGDGYTF
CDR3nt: TGTGCCTGGAGTGTTCCGCGCGGGGACGGCTACACCTTC

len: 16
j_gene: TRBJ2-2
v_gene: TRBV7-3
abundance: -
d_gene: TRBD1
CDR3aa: CASSLDRGRLPGELFF
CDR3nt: TGTGCCAGCAGCCTTGACAGGGGGCGTCTCCCCGGGGAGCTGTTTTTT

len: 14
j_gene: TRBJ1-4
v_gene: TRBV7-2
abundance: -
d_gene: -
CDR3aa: CASSSKTLMRKLFF
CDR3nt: TGTGCCAGCAGCTCAAAGACCCTAATGAGGAAACTGTTTTTT

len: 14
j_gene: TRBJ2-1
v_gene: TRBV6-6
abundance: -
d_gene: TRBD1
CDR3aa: CASSYAGQGDEQFF
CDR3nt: TGTGCCAGCAGTTACGCGGGACAGGGGGATGAGCAGTTCTTC

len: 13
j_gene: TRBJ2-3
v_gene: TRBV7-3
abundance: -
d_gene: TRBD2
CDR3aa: CASSYSGLNTQYF
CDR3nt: TGTGCCAGCAGCTATTCGGGACTAAATACGCAGTATTTT

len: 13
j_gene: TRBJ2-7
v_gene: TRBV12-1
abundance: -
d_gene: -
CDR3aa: CASSHGVSYEQYF
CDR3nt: TGTGCCAGCAGCCACGGGGTATCCTACGAGCAGTACTTC

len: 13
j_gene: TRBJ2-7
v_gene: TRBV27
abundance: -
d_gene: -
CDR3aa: CASSLSGSYEQYF
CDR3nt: TGTGCCAGCAGTTTATCCGGGTCCTACGAGCAGTACTTC

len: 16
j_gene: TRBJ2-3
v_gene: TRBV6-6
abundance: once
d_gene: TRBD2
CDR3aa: CASSRSRGGGTDTQYF
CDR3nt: TGTGCCAGCAGTCGATCTAGGGGCGGGGGGACAGATACGCAGTATTTT

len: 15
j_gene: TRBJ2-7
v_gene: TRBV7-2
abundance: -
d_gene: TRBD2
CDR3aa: CASSLAPSGNYLPSF
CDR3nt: TGTGCCAGCAGCTTAGCGCCTAGCGGGAACTACCTTCCCAGCTTC

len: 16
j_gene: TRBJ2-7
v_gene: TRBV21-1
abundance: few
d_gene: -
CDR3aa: CASSKWRGGPTYEQYF
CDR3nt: TGTGCCAGCAGCAAATGGAGGGGCGGTCCCACCTACGAGCAGTACTTC

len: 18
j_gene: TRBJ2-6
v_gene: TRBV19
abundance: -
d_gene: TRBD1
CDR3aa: CASSKRPQGDSGANVLTF
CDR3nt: TGTGCCAGTAGTAAGCGCCCGCAGGGGGACTCTGGGGCCAACGTCCTGACTTTC

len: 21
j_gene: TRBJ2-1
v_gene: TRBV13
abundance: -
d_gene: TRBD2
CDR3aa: CASSLGLMGLAGALSYNEQFF
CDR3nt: TGTGCCAGCAGCTTAGGCCTAATGGGACTAGCGGGGGCCCTCTCCTACAATGAGCAGTTCTTC